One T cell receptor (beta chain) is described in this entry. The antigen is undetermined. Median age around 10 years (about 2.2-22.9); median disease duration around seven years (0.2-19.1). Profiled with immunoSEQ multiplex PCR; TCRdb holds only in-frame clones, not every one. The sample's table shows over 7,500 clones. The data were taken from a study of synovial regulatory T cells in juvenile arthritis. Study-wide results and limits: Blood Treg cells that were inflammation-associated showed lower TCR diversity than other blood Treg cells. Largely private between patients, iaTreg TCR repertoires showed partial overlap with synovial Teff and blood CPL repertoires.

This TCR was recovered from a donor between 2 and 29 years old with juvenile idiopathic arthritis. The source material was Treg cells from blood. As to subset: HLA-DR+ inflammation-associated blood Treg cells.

The CDR3 sequence is CSASSGDSYTF. The gene calls are TRBV20-1 and TRBJ1-2. CDR1 and CDR2 from the germline V gene are DFQATT and SNEGSKA (reference sequence). CDR3 length equals 11 residues. DNA is not recorded here.